This T cell receptor (beta chain) was obtained from a study of CD8+CD57+ T cells in acquired aplastic anemia. Study summary: Sorting CD4+ and CD8+ cells gave DNA averaging around 3 ug.

The CDR3 has 12 residues. Germline CDR1 reads MNHNS; CDR2 reads SASEGT. The patients chosen for sequencing had shown expansion of CD8+CD57+ cells (detected by flow cytometry). Investigators profiled TCR beta VDJ and CDR3 from genomic DNA template. MiXCR was run by TCRdb on the reads, yielding one entry per CDR3 protein. The sample consists of about 180,000 distinct CDR3 sequences, 50% to 65% of them appearing once. Remarks on this clonotype: At one boundary the junction diverges from the germline segment, which might be a read error.

This chain joins TRBV6-1 and TRBJ2-1; possible D gene TRBD2, 5 bases. This sequence originates from a human donor with aplastic anemia. Sequencing input: sorted CD4+, CD8+, or CD8+CD57+ T cells (not recorded which) from PBMCs. For the CDR3, the DNA is TGTGCCACCAGTGATTTTACGGGGTCGCAGTTCTTC. Translated, it gives CATSDFTGSQFF.